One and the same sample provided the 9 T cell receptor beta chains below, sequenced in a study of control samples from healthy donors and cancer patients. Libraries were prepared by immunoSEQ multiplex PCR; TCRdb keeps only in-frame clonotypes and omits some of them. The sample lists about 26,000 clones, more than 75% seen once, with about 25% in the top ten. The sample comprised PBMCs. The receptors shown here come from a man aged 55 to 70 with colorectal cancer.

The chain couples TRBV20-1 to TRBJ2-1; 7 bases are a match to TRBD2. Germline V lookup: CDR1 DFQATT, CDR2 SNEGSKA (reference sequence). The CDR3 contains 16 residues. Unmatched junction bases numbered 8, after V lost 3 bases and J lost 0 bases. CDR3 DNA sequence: TGCAGTGCTAGTGCCCACGGGGGGAGCTCCTACAATGAGCAGTTCTTC. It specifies CSASAHGGSSYNEQFF.

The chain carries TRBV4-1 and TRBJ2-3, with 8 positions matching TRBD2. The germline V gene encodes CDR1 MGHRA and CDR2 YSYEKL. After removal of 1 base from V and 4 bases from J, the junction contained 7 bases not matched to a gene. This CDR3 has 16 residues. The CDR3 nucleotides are TGCGCCAGCAGCCAAGGAGGAGCGGGGGACCCAGATACGCAGTATTTT. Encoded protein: CASSQGGAGDPDTQYF.

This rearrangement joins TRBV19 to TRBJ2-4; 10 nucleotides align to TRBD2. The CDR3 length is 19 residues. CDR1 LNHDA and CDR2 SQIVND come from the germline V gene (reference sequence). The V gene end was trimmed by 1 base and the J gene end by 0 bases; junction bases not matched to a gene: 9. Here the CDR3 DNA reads TGTGCCAGTAGTATAGGTGGTAGCGGGGGGCCTGTAGCCAAAAACATTCAGTACTTC. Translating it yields CASSIGGSGGPVAKNIQYF. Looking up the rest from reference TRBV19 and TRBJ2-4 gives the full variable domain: DGGITQSPKYLFRKEGQNVTLSCEQNLNHDAMYWYRQDPGQGLRLIYYSQIVNDFQKGDIAEGYSVSREKKESFPLTVTSAQKNPTAFYLCASSIGGSGGPVAKNIQYFGAGTRLSVL.

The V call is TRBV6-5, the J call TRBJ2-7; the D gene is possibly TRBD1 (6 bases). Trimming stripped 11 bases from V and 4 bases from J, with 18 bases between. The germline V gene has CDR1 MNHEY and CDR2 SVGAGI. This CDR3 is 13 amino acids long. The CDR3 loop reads CASQQGYFYEQYV. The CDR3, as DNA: TGTGCCTCTCAGCAGGGGTATTTTTACGAGCAGTACGTC.

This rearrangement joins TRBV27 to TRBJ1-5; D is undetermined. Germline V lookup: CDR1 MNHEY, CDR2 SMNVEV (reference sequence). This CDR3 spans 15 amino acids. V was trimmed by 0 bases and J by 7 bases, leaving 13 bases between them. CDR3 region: CASSLSEGRRQPQHF. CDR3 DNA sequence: TGTGCCAGCAGTTTATCAGAGGGAAGACGCCAGCCCCAGCATTTT.

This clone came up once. CDR3 nucleotides: TGTGCCAGCAGTACCTACAGGGACGAAAAACTGTTTTTT. Translating gives CASSTYRDEKLFF. The chain employs TRBV27 and TRBJ1-4; TRBD1 might be the D (6 bases). The V gene lost 5 bases and the J gene lost 8 bases, with 12 bases spanning the gap. The CDR3 loop spans 13 amino acids. From germline, CDR1 is MNHEY and CDR2 SMNVEV (reference sequence).

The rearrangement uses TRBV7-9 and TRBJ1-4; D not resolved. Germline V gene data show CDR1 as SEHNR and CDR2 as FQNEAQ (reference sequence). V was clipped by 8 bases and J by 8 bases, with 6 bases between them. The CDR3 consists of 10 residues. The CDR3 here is CASGREKLFF. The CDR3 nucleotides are TGTGCCAGCGGTCGGGAAAAACTGTTTTTT. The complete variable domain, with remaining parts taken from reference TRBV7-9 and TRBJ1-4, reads DTGVSQNPRHKITKRGQNVTFRCDPISEHNRLYWYRQTLGQGPEFLTYFQNEAQLEKSRLLSDRFSAERPKGSFSTLEIQRTEQGDSAMYLCASGREKLFFGSGTQLSVL.

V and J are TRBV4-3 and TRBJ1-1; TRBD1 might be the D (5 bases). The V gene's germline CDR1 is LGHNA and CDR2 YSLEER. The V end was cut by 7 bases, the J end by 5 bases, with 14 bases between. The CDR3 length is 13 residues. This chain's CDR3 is CASMGDLGTEAFF. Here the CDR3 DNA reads TGCGCCAGCATGGGGGACTTGGGAACTGAAGCTTTCTTT.

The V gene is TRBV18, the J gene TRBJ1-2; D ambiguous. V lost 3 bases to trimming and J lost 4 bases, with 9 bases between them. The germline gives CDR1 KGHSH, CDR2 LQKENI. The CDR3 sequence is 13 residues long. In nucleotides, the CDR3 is TGTGCCAGCTCACCTCTTCCTGGCTATGGCTACACCTTC. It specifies CASSPLPGYGYTF.